These 27 T cell receptor beta chains were sequenced from one sample in a study of regulatory T cells in long-lasting Graves disease. Time point indicated: newly diagnosed GD, antithyroid drugs for less than 3 months. The TCR library used RNA extracted from PBMCs. iRepertoire HTBI primers and Arm-PCR of CDR3 regions built TCR beta libraries. TCRdb reanalysed the multiplex PCR reads using MiXCR and keeps one entry per CDR3 protein. Of approximately 490,000 distinct CDR3 sequences in the sample, under 20% are singletons; the top ten hold 9.5% to 15%. The sample also formed part of further work on T cells in Graves' hyperthyroidism and ophthalmopathy.

Sequencing used peripheral blood mononuclear cells (PBMCs), obtained at new diagnosis, from a patient treated with antithyroid drugs. The receptors come from a man in his forties with Graves disease.

This clonotype was picked up many times. The chain recombines TRBV2 with TRBJ1-5; no definite D call. CDR1 is SNHLY, CDR2 FYNNEI, per germline. V was shortened by 4 bases and J by 7 bases, with 14 bases between the two germline ends. The CDR3 has 14 amino acids. This CDR3 reads CASSATQPWQPQHF. The CDR3 bases are TGTGCCAGCAGTGCGACTCAGCCTTGGCAGCCCCAGCATTTT. The whole variable domain, remainder taken from reference TRBV2 and TRBJ1-5, is EPEVTQTPSHQVTQMGQEVILRCVPISNHLYFYWYRQILGQKVEFLVSFYNNEISEKSEIFDDQFSVERPDGSNFTLKIRSTKLEDSAMYFCASSATQPWQPQHFGDGTRLSIL.

This clonotype was observed many times. DNA of the CDR3: TGCAGTGCTAGAGATCTAGGCCAGCCATCCTACGAGCAGTACTTC. It translates to CSARDLGQPSYEQYF. The chain has TRBV20-1 and TRBJ2-7; D is ambiguous. The CDR3 contains 15 residues. V lost 0 bases and J lost 1, with 13 bases in between. Germline-derived CDR1 and CDR2 are DFQATT and SNEGSKA (reference sequence).

Ten or more counts support this clonotype. This sequence joins TRBV3-1 and TRBJ2-1; D is unclear. V was cut by 3 bases and J by 8 bases, with 17 bases left in between. This CDR3 region has 15 residues. The germline V gene encodes CDR1 LGHDT and CDR2 YNNKEL (reference sequence). CDR3 nucleotides: TGTGCCAGCAGCCACCGGATAGCCCCCCCTGATGAGCAGTTCTTC. This sequence encodes CASSHRIAPPDEQFF.

This clonotype was counted many times. CDR3: CASSRGLAGVTDTQYF. CDR3 DNA sequence: TGTGCCAGCTCCCGCGGGCTAGCGGGAGTTACAGATACGCAGTATTTT. This chain links TRBV18 with TRBJ2-3; 10 positions match TRBD2. The CDR3 runs 16 residues. V shed 6 bases, J shed 3 bases, and the junction held 9 bases outside the gene matches. Germline CDR1 KGHSH, CDR2 LQKENI.

This clonotype was detected only a few times. The V and J genes are TRBV6-1 and TRBJ2-7; D possibly corresponds to TRBD1 (6 bases). Trimming shortened V by 6 bases and J by 3 bases, and 21 bases separated the two germline ends. The CDR3 consists of 16 residues. The germline V gene has CDR1 MNHNS and CDR2 SASEGT. The CDR3, as DNA: TGTGCCAGCAGCCGACCTCAGACGACAGGTTTCTACGAGCAGTACTTC. Its translation: CASSRPQTTGFYEQYF.

This clonotype came up a few times. Being one base from a much bigger clone, this may be a read error. The chain employs TRBV7-9 and TRBJ2-5; 8 bases fit TRBD2. This CDR3 is built from 15 residues. The V segment lost 1 base and the J segment 4 bases; nucleotides outside the gene matches: 5. Germline CDR1 and CDR2: SEHNR and FQNEAQ (reference sequence). CDR3 protein: CASSLVRLAGETQYF. CDR3 nucleotides: TGTGCCAGCAGCTTAGTGCGGCTAGCGGGAGAGACCCAGTACTTC. Using reference TRBV7-9 and TRBJ2-5 for the parts outside the CDR3, the full variable domain is DTGVSQNPRHKITKRGQNVTFRCDPISEHNRLYWYRQTLGQGPEFLTYFQNEAQLEKSRLLSDRFSAERPKGSFSTLEIQRTEQGDSAMYLCASSLVRLAGETQYFGPGTRLLVL.

To note about this clonotype: A much larger clonotype is one base distant, so this may be a read error. This CDR3 fails to terminate in the conserved phenylalanine or tryptophan, so it likely reflects a read error. The limits of the CDR3 on the DNA are not certain, so only TCRdb's listed CDR3 is given. This chain connects TRBV28 to TRBJ2-7; no DNA check was done on the table's D call, TRBD1. The CDR3 is 15 residues long, counting both termini. Germline V lookup: CDR1 MDHEN, CDR2 SYDVKM. CDR3 in amino acids: CASNTPGPSLFTLYL.

This clonotype occurred many times. The chain has TRBV28 and TRBJ1-1, with D hard to call. V was clipped by 5 bases and J by 8 bases, with 18 bases between them. This CDR3 contains 14 residues. The germline V gene encodes CDR1 MDHEN and CDR2 SYDVKM. The CDR3 sequence: CASSHLIGKSEAFF. The CDR3 DNA reads TGTGCCAGCAGTCACCTCATCGGGAAATCGGAAGCTTTCTTT.

In this sample, this clonotype turned up many times. V usage is TRBV11-2 and J usage is TRBJ2-7; 7 bases are shared with TRBD1. This CDR3 comprises 13 residues. The ends lost 5 bases at V and 6 bases at J; junction bases unmatched: 7. CDR1 is SGHAT, CDR2 FQNNGV, per germline. The CDR3 region is CASSLLQGFEQYF. CDR3 DNA sequence: TGTGCCAGCAGCCTCCTACAGGGGTTCGAGCAGTACTTC.

This clonotype was found many times. DNA of the CDR3: TGCAGTGCTAGGCGCACTCACAATGAGCAGTTCTTC. As protein: CSARRTHNEQFF. The genes are TRBV20-1 and TRBJ2-1; no clear D gene. Germline V gene sequence: CDR1 DFQATT, CDR2 SNEGSKA (reference sequence). The CDR3 has 12 amino acids. V was cut by 3 bases and J by 5 bases, with 8 bases left in between.

CDR3 protein: CASSFGLSSSYEQYF. In nucleotides, the CDR3 is TGCGCCAGCAGCTTTGGATTGTCGAGCTCCTACGAGCAGTACTTC. This chain uses TRBV5-1 with TRBJ2-7; no firm D call. The CDR3 loop spans 15 amino acids. In germline, CDR1 is SGHRS, CDR2 YFSETQ. The V gene lost 2 bases and the J gene lost 0 bases, with 12 bases spanning the gap.

The genes are TRBV28 and TRBJ1-2, with 11 bases aligning to TRBD1. V trimming: 3 bases; J trimming: 4 bases; junction bases outside the gene matches: 7. The CDR3 is 16 residues long. The germline gives CDR1 MDHEN, CDR2 SYDVKM. The CDR3, as DNA: TGTGCCAGCAGTTTTATGGGGACAGGGGGAGTCTATGGCTACACCTTC. As protein: CASSFMGTGGVYGYTF.

The chain recombines TRBV11-3 with TRBJ1-1, with 12 bases matching TRBD1. CDR1 is SGHNT, CDR2 YENEEA, per germline. The CDR3 consists of 17 residues. J lost 3 bases, V lost 6 bases, and 11 bases had no gene match. The chain's CDR3 is CASSWPGTGGAYTEAFF. In nucleotides, the CDR3 is TGTGCCAGCAGTTGGCCCGGGACAGGGGGCGCGTACACTGAAGCTTTCTTT.

This chain uses TRBV7-3 with TRBJ1-5; D ambiguous. The CDR3 loop spans 13 amino acids. CDR1 is SGHTA, CDR2 FQGTGA, per germline. Between the trimmed V and J ends, which lost 1 base and 4 bases, there was a span of 5 bases. The chain's CDR3 is CASSLNANQPQHF. The CDR3, as DNA: TGTGCCAGCAGCTTAAATGCGAATCAGCCCCAGCATTTT.

This clonotype was recorded a few times. The CDR3 here is CSGRARNTGELFF. Written as DNA, the CDR3 is TGCAGCGGTCGGGCCCGTAACACCGGGGAGCTGTTTTTT. This chain uses TRBV29-1 with TRBJ2-2, with D hard to call. This CDR3 is built from 13 residues. V was shortened by 7 bases and J by 2 bases, with 11 bases between the two germline ends. CDR1 is SQVTM and CDR2 is ANQGSEA in the germline V gene.

This clonotype was observed many times. The rearrangement joins TRBV2 to TRBJ2-1, with D unresolved. V lost 2 bases and J 1 base, leaving 9 bases between the germline ends. This CDR3 region has 15 residues. Looked up from germline, CDR1 is SNHLY and CDR2 is FYNNEI. The DNA for the CDR3 is TGTGCCAGCAGTGAATGGGGATCATCCTACAATGAGCAGTTCTTC. This gives the protein CASSEWGSSYNEQFF.

This clonotype was found many times. The chain recombines TRBV20-1 with TRBJ1-1; D gene unclear. The V and J ends lost 5 bases and 0 bases respectively, with 22 bases between them. Germline V lookup: CDR1 DFQATT, CDR2 SNEGSKA (reference sequence). This CDR3 spans 17 amino acids. CDR3 DNA sequence: TGCAGTGCTCCCCTTAAGGGAAGTCGGCCCATGAACACTGAAGCTTTCTTT. Translating it yields CSAPLKGSRPMNTEAFF.

This clonotype has at least ten counts. The chain recombines TRBV20-1 with TRBJ1-5, with a possible D match to TRBD1 (5 bases). Germline V CDR1 and CDR2: DFQATT, SNEGSKA (reference sequence). V was pared by 4 bases and J by 0 bases, with 13 bases between. The CDR3 is 15 residues long. CDR3 residues: CSATPPQGSNQPQHF. The DNA of the CDR3 is TGCAGTGCTACGCCCCCCCAGGGTAGCAATCAGCCCCAGCATTTT.

The chain uses TRBV2 and TRBJ1-3; D perhaps matches TRBD1 (6 bases). Germline-derived CDR1 and CDR2 are SNHLY and FYNNEI. The CDR3 consists of 13 residues. Trimming cost V 6 bases and J 3 bases, with 9 bases left between them. CDR3 in DNA: TGTGCCAGCAGAAGGGACATTGGAAACACCATATATTTT. Its translation: CASRRDIGNTIYF.

The V and J genes are TRBV7-6 and TRBJ2-3; no reliable D call. V lost 1 base to trimming and J lost 2 bases, with 10 bases between them. The germline gives CDR1 SGHVS, CDR2 FNYEAQ. The CDR3 has 15 residues. The CDR3 DNA reads TGTGCCAGCAGCTTAGGTAGTAGCATCACAGATACGCAGTATTTT. Translating gives CASSLGSSITDTQYF.

V is TRBV15 and J is TRBJ2-2; the match to TRBD1 covers 7 bases. Trimming at V came to 10 bases and at J to 3 bases, leaving 2 bases not matched to a gene. The CDR3 runs to 12 residues. Germline V gene lookup returns CDR1 LNHNV and CDR2 YYDKDF (reference sequence). CDR3 DNA sequence: TGTGCCATAACAGGGGACACCGGGGAGCTGTTTTTT. This codes for CAITGDTGELFF.

This clonotype was seen a handful of times. This sequence joins TRBV29-1 and TRBJ2-3, with D possibly matching TRBD2 (7 bases). The CDR3 contains 14 residues. Germline lookup yields CDR1 SQVTM and CDR2 ANQGSEA. The V gene lost 5 bases and the J gene lost 5 bases, with 17 bases spanning the gap. CDR3 sequence reads: CSVPVGGRVDTQYF. The CDR3 DNA reads as TGCAGCGTTCCCGTGGGGGGGCGAGTAGATACGCAGTATTTT.

This clonotype has ten or more counts. The chain has TRBV5-1 and TRBJ2-7; TRBD1 is a possible D gene (6 bases). The CDR3 runs to 15 residues. The V and J ends lost 0 bases and 4 bases respectively, with 14 bases between them. Germline V gene lookup returns CDR1 SGHRS and CDR2 YFSETQ. CDR3 bases: TGCGCCAGCAGCTTGGTCGTCAGGGGTTCATACGAGCAGTACTTC. Translated, it gives CASSLVVRGSYEQYF.

This clonotype was detected ten times or more. The chain is built from TRBV12-3 or TRBV12-4 and TRBJ1-2; TRBD1 matches 9 bases. Trimming took 8 bases from V and 2 from J; bases not matched to a gene: 6. CDR3 size: 14 residues. The CDR3: CASGRTGVNYGYTF. As DNA, the CDR3 is TGTGCCAGCGGAAGGACAGGGGTCAACTATGGCTACACCTTC.

Comment on this clonotype: At one end the junction does not follow the germline gene, possibly because of a read error. The chain uses TRBV6-1 and TRBJ2-6; 7 bases are a match to TRBD1. CDR1 and CDR2 from the germline V gene are MNHNS and SASEGT. The CDR3 is made up of 22 amino acids. CDR3 nucleotides: TGTACCAGCAGTCTAGTCAACTCGTTATTGACAGGGCTAAGCTCTGGGGCCAACGTCCTGACTTTC. This translates into CTSSLVNSLLTGLSSGANVLTF.

This clonotype was recorded only once. The CDR3 loop reads CSVVSGSLGDTQYF. The CDR3 DNA reads TGCAGCGTAGTGAGCGGCTCTCTCGGGGATACGCAGTATTTT. The chain is built from TRBV29-1 and TRBJ2-3; possibly TRBD2 for D (5 bases). The CDR3 is made up of 14 amino acids. V lost 6 bases and J 6 bases, leaving 19 bases between the germline ends. Germline V gene lookup returns CDR1 SQVTM and CDR2 ANQGSEA.

V is TRBV6-1 and J is TRBJ2-7; D is ambiguous. Germline-derived CDR1 and CDR2 are MNHNS and SASEGT. The CDR3 contains 14 residues. Trimming pared 7 bases from V and 2 bases from J, leaving 15 bases between. CDR3 residues: CASKHSLDPYEQYF. In nucleotides, the CDR3 is TGTGCCAGCAAACATTCCCTTGATCCCTACGAGCAGTACTTC.